These 18 T cell receptor beta chains were sequenced from one sample in a study of blood T cell repertoires in COVID-19. Here immunoSEQ multiplex PCR was the method, and the copy in TCRdb shows in-frame clones only, minus some. The sample holds roughly 150,000 clones, 83% seen once. The sequenced sample was peripheral blood. Receptors were obtained from a woman older than 75 with acute or convalescent COVID-19.

This clone was picked up a small number of times. CDR3 sequence (DNA): TGCAGCGTTGAGAGGACAGCGGCGTTTAATACGCAGTATTTT. Residues: CSVERTAAFNTQYF. The chain is built from TRBV29-1 and TRBJ2-3; perhaps TRBD1 as D (6 bases). The CDR3 covers 14 residues. Trimming pared 3 bases from V and 7 bases from J, leaving 17 bases between. CDR1 and CDR2 from the germline V gene are SQVTM and ANQGSEA.

The V call is TRBV5-3, the J call TRBJ2-2; D is perhaps TRBD1 (6 bases). TRBV5-3 falls under the ORF class, with uncertain function. Between the trimmed V and J ends, which lost 6 bases and 5 bases, there was a span of 20 bases. The CDR3 totals 16 residues. In DNA, the CDR3 is TGTGCCAGAACCCCCCCCTCAGAGACAGGAACCGGGGAGCTGTTTTTT. As protein: CARTPPSETGTGELFF.

The genes are TRBV5-1 and TRBJ2-1; 8 nucleotides align to TRBD1. The CDR3 length is 15 residues. Germline V gives CDR1 SGHRS, CDR2 YFSETQ. V lost 4 bases and J lost 4; bases outside the gene matches: 7. CDR3 protein: CASSPMTGAYNEQFF. For the CDR3, the DNA is TGCGCCAGCAGCCCTATGACAGGGGCATACAATGAGCAGTTCTTC.

The chain couples TRBV7-9 to TRBJ2-3; D remains unclear. Germline V gives CDR1 SEHNR, CDR2 FQNEAQ (reference sequence). Deletions cut 2 bases from V and 3 bases from J, with 9 bases between. This CDR3 is 14 amino acids long. CDR3 in DNA: TGTGCCAGCAGCTTAAGTAGACAAACAGATACGCAGTATTTT. Amino acids: CASSLSRQTDTQYF.

This chain joins TRBV7-9 and TRBJ1-2; TRBD1 matches at 7 bases. Trimming took 1 base from V and 0 from J; bases not matched to a gene: 5. Per the germline V gene, CDR1 is SEHNR and CDR2 is FQNEAQ (reference sequence). This CDR3 has 16 amino acids. CDR3 protein: CASSLVDRVANYGYTF. The CDR3 nucleotides read TGTGCCAGCAGCTTAGTAGACAGGGTAGCTAACTATGGCTACACCTTC.

This chain joins TRBV9 and TRBJ1-4; the D is unclear. The germline V gene has CDR1 SGDLS and CDR2 YYNGEE. V lost 4 bases to trimming and J lost 0 bases, with 7 bases between them. The CDR3 length is 14 residues. Here the CDR3 DNA reads TGTGCCAGCAGCTTGACATCAACTAATGAAAAACTGTTTTTT. Encoded protein: CASSLTSTNEKLFF.

The chain carries TRBV6-5 and TRBJ2-7; D call uncertain. This CDR3 spans 11 amino acids. Trimming left V 9 bases short and J 2 bases short, with 8 bases between. Germline V gives CDR1 MNHEY, CDR2 SVGAGI. CDR3 nucleotides: TGTGCCAGTCGGGTGGCCTACGAGCAGTACTTC. It encodes CASRVAYEQYF.

V gene TRBV5-4 combines with J gene TRBJ2-5, with D perhaps matching TRBD1 (5 bases). V lost 4 bases and J lost 4, with 11 bases in between. Per the germline V gene, CDR1 is SGHNT and CDR2 is YYREEE (reference sequence). There are 13 residues in the CDR3. As DNA, the CDR3 is TGTGCCAGCAGCAAGGGTACAGGAGAGACCCAGTACTTC. Its protein product is CASSKGTGETQYF. The full variable domain, rest sourced from reference TRBV5-4 and TRBJ2-5, is ETGVTQSPTHLIKTRGQQVTLRCSSQSGHNTVSWYQQALGQGPQFIFQYYREEENGRGNFPPRFSGLQFPNYSSELNVNALELDDSALYLCASSKGTGETQYFGPGTRLLVL.

The rearrangement uses TRBV18 and TRBJ2-7; 8 bases line up with TRBD1. Germline V gives CDR1 KGHSH, CDR2 LQKENI. Germline trimming cut 3 bases from V and 2 bases from J; bases unmatched to any gene: 3. This CDR3 contains 14 residues. The DNA for the CDR3 is TGTGCCAGCTCACCCGGGACAGGTACCTACGAGCAGTACTTC. Translating gives CASSPGTGTYEQYF.

This chain connects TRBV10-2 to TRBJ1-5, with D possibly matching TRBD1 (6 bases). The V end was cut by 7 bases, the J end by 7 bases, with 17 bases between. Per germline, CDR1 WSHSY and CDR2 SAAADI. The CDR3 consists of 14 residues. The CDR3 loop is CASNTGQPGQPQHF. CDR3 coding DNA: TGCGCCAGCAACACAGGACAGCCTGGGCAGCCCCAGCATTTT.

In this sample, this clone turned up a few times. The CDR3 here is CASSRGRIGELFF. The DNA of the CDR3 is TGTGCCAGCAGCCGCGGGAGAATCGGGGAGCTGTTTTTT. The rearrangement links TRBV11-2 to TRBJ2-2; 7 bases line up with TRBD2. Per the germline V gene, CDR1 is SGHAT and CDR2 is FQNNGV. CDR3 length: 13 residues. With V trimmed by 5 bases and J by 7 bases, 4 bases remained unmatched.

The chain links TRBV6-2 or TRBV6-3 to TRBJ1-2; TRBD1 is a possible D gene (5 bases). The V gene lost 2 bases and the J gene lost 4 bases, with 8 bases spanning the gap. This CDR3 comprises 13 residues. Germline-derived CDR1 and CDR2 are MNHEY and SVGEGT. CDR3 nucleotide sequence: TGTGCCAGCAGTTACAGGCAGGGCTATGGCTACACCTTC. It encodes CASSYRQGYGYTF.

The chain carries TRBV9 and TRBJ2-2; TRBD2 might be the D (5 bases). Per the germline V gene, CDR1 is SGDLS and CDR2 is YYNGEE. Trimming stripped 5 bases from V and 4 bases from J, with 9 bases between. The CDR3 loop spans 13 amino acids. The CDR3 DNA reads as TGTGCCAGCAGTCTCCGGGGCACCGGGGAGCTGTTTTTT. This encodes CASSLRGTGELFF.

The rearrangement joins TRBV19 to TRBJ1-2; D gene uncertain. Looked up from germline, CDR1 is LNHDA and CDR2 is SQIVND (reference sequence). The CDR3 loop spans 14 amino acids. V was trimmed by 9 bases and J by 8 bases, leaving 22 bases between them. CDR3 sequence (DNA): TGTGCCAGCCTTAGCGCGAGCGGCGACTTCGGCTACACCTTC. Its protein is CASLSASGDFGYTF.

This rearrangement joins TRBV4-1 to TRBJ1-1, with D unclear. The CDR3 loop spans 14 amino acids. Germline V CDR1 and CDR2: MGHRA, YSYEKL. V was trimmed by 0 bases and J by 11 bases, leaving 16 bases between them. CDR3 coding DNA: TGCGCCAGCAGCCAAGACAAAGAGTTCGGAGGGGCTTTCTTT. This gives the protein CASSQDKEFGGAFF.

V gene TRBV5-4 combines with J gene TRBJ2-5; TRBD2 matches 8 bases. The trim removed 0 bases at V and 5 bases at J, leaving 12 bases unmatched. The V gene's germline CDR1 is SGHNT and CDR2 YYREEE (reference sequence). The CDR3 consists of 17 residues. In nucleotides, the CDR3 is TGTGCCAGCAGCTTGGACGGACTAGCTGCTCGAAGGGAGACCCAGTACTTC. Encoded protein: CASSLDGLAARRETQYF.

The V call is TRBV7-8, the J call TRBJ1-1; 10 bases are shared with TRBD1. The junction had 4 bases not matched to a gene; V was cut back by 5 bases and J by 1 base. Germline-derived CDR1 and CDR2 are SGHVS and FQNEAQ. The CDR3 runs to 15 residues. The CDR3 sequence is CASSPGQGQNTEAFF. The CDR3, as DNA: TGTGCCAGCAGCCCGGGACAGGGGCAGAACACTGAAGCTTTCTTT.

The rearrangement links TRBV14 to TRBJ1-4, with 9 nucleotides matching TRBD1. Germline CDR1 is SGHDN and CDR2 is FVKESK. The CDR3 runs to 14 residues. V was clipped by 6 bases and J by 7 bases; unmatched bases: 6. The DNA of the CDR3 is TGTGCCAGCAGTACTACAGGGGGCAGTGAAAAACTGTTTTTT. It specifies CASSTTGGSEKLFF. The full variable domain, in which reference TRBV14 and TRBJ1-4 provide the parts outside the CDR3, is EAGVTQFPSHSVIEKGQTVTLRCDPISGHDNLYWYRRVMGKEIKFLLHFVKESKQDESGMPNNRFLAERTGGTYSTLKVQPAELEDSGVYFCASSTTGGSEKLFFGSGTQLSVL.